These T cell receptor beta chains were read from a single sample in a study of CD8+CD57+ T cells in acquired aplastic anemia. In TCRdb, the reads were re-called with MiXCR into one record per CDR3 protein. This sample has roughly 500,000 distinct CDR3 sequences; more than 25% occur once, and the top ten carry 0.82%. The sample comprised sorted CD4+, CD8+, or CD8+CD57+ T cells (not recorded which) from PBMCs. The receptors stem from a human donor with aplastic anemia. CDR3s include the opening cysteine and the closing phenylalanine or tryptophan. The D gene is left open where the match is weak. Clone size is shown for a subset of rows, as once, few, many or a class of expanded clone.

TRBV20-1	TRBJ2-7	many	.	TGCAGTGCTAGAGATCGGAGAGCAAACTCCTACGAGCAGTACTTC	CSARDRRANSYEQYF
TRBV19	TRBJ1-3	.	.	TGTGCCAGTGCCCCCCAGCCCGAAACTGGAAACACCATATATTTT	CASAPQPETGNTIYF
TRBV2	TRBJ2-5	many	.	TGTGCCAGCATGTCAGGCCCCCAAGGGACCCAGTACTTC	CASMSGPQGTQYF
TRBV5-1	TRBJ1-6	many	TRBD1	TGCGCCAGCAGCGCAGGACAGGATTATTCACCCCTCCACTTT	CASSAGQDYSPLHF
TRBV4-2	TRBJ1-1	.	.	TGTGCCAGCAGCGCCACCGGGACGCAAGCCAGAAAAAACACTGAAGCTTTCTTT	CASSATGTQARKNTEAFF
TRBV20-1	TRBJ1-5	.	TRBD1	TGCAGTTCTAGAGAGGGGACAGTCAATCAGCCCCAGCATTTT	CSSREGTVNQPQHF
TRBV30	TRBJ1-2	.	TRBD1	TGTGCCTGGAGCAGAGGGACAGGCCCCTTCTATGGCTACACCTTC	CAWSRGTGPFYGYTF
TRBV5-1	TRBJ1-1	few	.	TGCGCCAGCAGCCTAAGCACCGCCAGGACTGAAGCTTTCTTT	CASSLSTARTEAFF
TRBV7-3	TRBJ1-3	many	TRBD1	TGTGCCAGCAGCTTCCCGGGACAGCGCGCGGGAAACACCATATATTTT	CASSFPGQRAGNTIYF
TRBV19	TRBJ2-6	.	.	TGTGCCAGTAGTACCACAGGGTCTGGGGCCAACGTCCTGACTTTC	CASSTTGSGANVLTF
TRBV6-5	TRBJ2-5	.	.	TGTGCCAGCAGTTACTCGGCGGGAAGCCCCACCCAAGAGACCCAGTACTTC	CASSYSAGSPTQETQYF
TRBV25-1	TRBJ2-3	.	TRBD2	TGTGCCAGTATAGCGGGGGGGCTTGATACGCAGTATTTT	CASIAGGLDTQYF
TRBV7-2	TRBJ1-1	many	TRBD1	TGTGCCAGCAGCTTGGGGACAGGGGTGGGCACTGAAGCTTTCTTT	CASSLGTGVGTEAFF
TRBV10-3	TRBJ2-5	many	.	TGTGCCATCGGACGGTCGGGTGGGCCCCAAGAGACCCAGTACTTC	CAIGRSGGPQETQYF
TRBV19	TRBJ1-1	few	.	TGTGCCAGTATCCCTACAGCTAACACTGAAGCTTTCTTT	CASIPTANTEAFF
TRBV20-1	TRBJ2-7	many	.	TGCAGTGCTAGAGACTGGGGGTCATACGAGCAGTACTTC	CSARDWGSYEQYF
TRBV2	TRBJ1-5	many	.	TGTGCCAGCAGGAGATTACCCGATCAGCCCCAGCATTTT	CASRRLPDQPQHF
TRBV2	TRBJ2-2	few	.	TGTGCCACCAACCGAGAAGGGGCGGGAACGAACACCGGGGAGCTGTTTTTT	CATNREGAGTNTGELFF
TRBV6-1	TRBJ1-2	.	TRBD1	TGTGCCAGCAGCAATGGACAGGGGTTCTCCACCTTC	CASSNGQGFSTF
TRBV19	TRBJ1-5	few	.	TGTGCCAGTAGTATAAACACAGGGACTTGGAAAGGTGGCAATCAGCCCCAGCATTTT	CASSINTGTWKGGNQPQHF
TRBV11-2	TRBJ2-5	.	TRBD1	TGTGCCAGCAGTCCCACAGGGGGCGCGGGGGAGACCCAGTACTTC	CASSPTGGAGETQYF
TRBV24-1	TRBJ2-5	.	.	TGTGCCACCGGTGATTCACGGGGGGCAGGGGAGACCCAGTACTTC	CATGDSRGAGETQYF
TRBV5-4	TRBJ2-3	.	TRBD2	TGTGCCAGCAGCTTGAGGGCGACTAGCGGTTCTAGCACAGATACGCAGTATTTT	CASSLRATSGSSTDTQYF
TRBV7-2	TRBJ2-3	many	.	TGTGCCAGCAGCTTTTATCCCGGTGATACGCAGTATTTT	CASSFYPGDTQYF